These T cell receptor beta chains were read from a single sample in a study of shared clonotypes between healthy human individuals. This table comes from immunoSEQ multiplex PCR, and its TCRdb copy is limited to in-frame clones, with some not included. The sample carries about a million clones, approximately 80% recorded once. Sequencing input: memory CD4+ T cells from PBMCs. These receptors all come from a man between 18 and 35 years old in good health. Some clones in this sample may be carry-over from other donors' samples. The CDR3 runs from the conserved cysteine through the conserved F or W. The D gene is left open where the match is weak. Clone size appears in some rows only: once, few, many, or a class for an expanded clone.

>TRBD1|15|TRBJ1-2|TRBV11-2|-
TGTGCCAGCAGCCCCCAGCAGGGGGATCTATATGGCTACACCTTC
CASSPQQGDLYGYTF
>-|11|TRBJ2-3|TRBV18|-
TGTGCCAGCTCGCAGATAGATACGCAGTATTTT
CASSQIDTQYF
>-|15|TRBJ1-3|TRBV9|few
TGTGCCAGCAGCGCCCAGCCAGGGACTGGAAACACCATATATTTT
CASSAQPGTGNTIYF
>-|14|TRBJ1-1|TRBV5-6|-
TGTGCCAGCAACCTCAGGGGATTCGGCACTGAAGCTTTCTTT
CASNLRGFGTEAFF
>TRBD1|13|TRBJ1-2|TRBV11-2|-
TGTGCCAGCAGCCCAGGGGGAGTTGGTGGCTACACCTTC
CASSPGGVGGYTF
>TRBD2|15|TRBJ2-7|TRBV7-9|once
TGTGCCAGCAGCTTAGGTGCGGGAGGGTTGGACGAGCAGTACTTC
CASSLGAGGLDEQYF
>TRBD1|15|TRBJ1-4|TRBV28|few
TGTGCCAGCAGCGATCCCGGGACAGGGAATGAAAAACTGTTTTTT
CASSDPGTGNEKLFF
>-|13|TRBJ2-1|TRBV19|-
TGTGCCAGTAGTATAGATGGGTTAGCTGAACAGTTCTTC
CASSIDGLAEQFF
>TRBD2|16|TRBJ2-5|TRBV4-2|-
TGTGCCAGCAGCCAAGAACGGGCGGGAGACCAAGAGACCCAGTACTTC
CASSQERAGDQETQYF
>-|15|TRBJ1-5|TRBV28|-
TGTGCCAGCTGGGGAGGGTCCGAACGCAATCAGCCCCAGCATTTT
CASWGGSERNQPQHF
>-|13|TRBJ2-7|TRBV5-4|-
TGTGCCAGCAGCTTGGACCCAGGGAACGAGCAGTACTTC
CASSLDPGNEQYF
>TRBD2|15|TRBJ2-5|TRBV27|once
TGTGCCAGCAGTTTATTAGCGGGTGGAGAGGAGACCCAGTACTTC
CASSLLAGGEETQYF
>-|17|TRBJ1-5|TRBV19|-
TGTGCCAGTAGTATTAATATGATGAAGGGATCGGGTCAGCCCCAGCATTTT
CASSINMMKGSGQPQHF
>-|14|TRBJ1-2|TRBV4-1|-
TGCGCCAGCAGCCAAGTCCAGGGTAACTATGGCTACACCTTC
CASSQVQGNYGYTF
>-|11|TRBJ2-1|TRBV14|-
TGTGCCAGCAGGAGGGGGGCTGAGCAGTTCTTC
CASRRGAEQFF
>-|14|TRBJ2-2|TRBV28|-
TGTGCCAGCAGCCGGAGTTACAACACCGGGGAGCTGTTTTTT
CASSRSYNTGELFF
>-|15|TRBJ2-3|TRBV25-1|-
TGTGCCAGCAGTGATTCGAGAGAGATTACAGATACGCAGTATTTT
CASSDSREITDTQYF
>-|11|TRBJ1-2|TRBV11-2|once
TGTGCCAGCAGCACCCGGGGCGGCTACACCTTC
CASSTRGGYTF
>-|15|TRBJ2-7|TRBV5-1|many
TGCGCCAGCAGCTGGGCCGGGACATTCTACTACGAGCAGTACTTC
CASSWAGTFYYEQYF
>-|15|TRBJ2-3|TRBV7-8|-
TGTGCCAGCAGCCTGGAACCCGCCTCCCGGGATACGCAGTATTTT
CASSLEPASRDTQYF
>-|15|TRBJ2-3|TRBV19|-
TGTGCCAGGAATTATACCGTTAAAGGAGTAGATACGCAGTATTTT
CARNYTVKGVDTQYF
>TRBD1|15|TRBJ2-7|TRBV2|-
TGTGCCAGCAGTGAGTTGGGGACAGGGGGTTACGAGCAGTACTTC
CASSELGTGGYEQYF
>-|15|TRBJ1-2|TRBV5-1|-
TGCGCCAGCAGCTTGAATTCCGGGATCAACTATGGCTACACCTTC
CASSLNSGINYGYTF
>-|16|TRBJ1-5|TRBV27|-
TGTGCCAGCATAGTACCCGGGACTTTCTCCTATCAGCCCCAGCATTTT
CASIVPGTFSYQPQHF
>-|13|TRBJ1-1|TRBV2|few
TGTGCCAGCAGTAGGGAGGGGCCCACTGAAGCTTTCTTT
CASSREGPTEAFF
>-|16|TRBJ2-3|TRBV7-7|-
TGTGCCAGCAGCTTAGGAGTTCGCGGGACAGCAGATACGCAGTATTTT
CASSLGVRGTADTQYF
>-|15|TRBJ2-3|TRBV4-1|-
TGCGCCAGCAGCCAAGATGCGTCCAGCACAGATACGCAGTATTTT
CASSQDASSTDTQYF
>TRBD1|15|TRBJ1-1|TRBV9|-
TGTGCCAGCAGCGTAGGATGGGACAGGGGGTCTGAAGCTTTCTTT
CASSVGWDRGSEAFF
>-|18|TRBJ2-2|TRBV15|-
TGTGCCACCAGCAGAGACGGGTCAGGAGGTGGGCGGACCGGGGAGCTGTTTTTT
CATSRDGSGGGRTGELFF
>TRBD1|18|TRBJ1-4|TRBV5-8|few
TGTGCCAGCAGCCTAACTGGACAGGGGGCTAACCTCAATGAAAAACTGTTTTTT
CASSLTGQGANLNEKLFF
>-|13|TRBJ1-1|TRBV27|-
TGTGCCAGCAGTTGGATGGGGGGCACTGAAGCTTTCTTT
CASSWMGGTEAFF
>-|15|TRBJ1-5|TRBV19|-
TGTGCCAGTAGTATGATTGGGGCGGCGCCTCAGCCCCAGCATTTT
CASSMIGAAPQPQHF
>TRBD1|15|TRBJ1-5|TRBV28|-
TGTGCCAGCGTCCTCAGGACAGGGGTCAACCAGCCCCAGCATTTT
CASVLRTGVNQPQHF
>-|15|TRBJ1-5|TRBV25-1|-
TGTGCCAGCAGTGATGGGCGCTTTAGCAATCAGCCCCAGCATTTT
CASSDGRFSNQPQHF
>-|15|TRBJ1-5|TRBV27|-
TGTGCCAGCAGTTTTGGGGGAAATAGCAATCAGCCCCAGCATTTT
CASSFGGNSNQPQHF
>-|14|TRBJ2-7|TRBV28|once
TGTGCCAGCAGTCCTTGGGCCGGTTCCTACGAGCAGTACTTC
CASSPWAGSYEQYF
>-|14|TRBJ1-3|TRBV7-9|-
TGTGCCAGCAGCTTAGGTCTGGTTGGAAACACCATATATTTT
CASSLGLVGNTIYF
>TRBD1|14|TRBJ2-4|TRBV2|-
TGTGCCAGCAAAATACAGGGGGCAGGGAACATTCAGTACTTC
CASKIQGAGNIQYF
>-|15|TRBJ2-1|TRBV11-3|-
TGTGCCAGCAGCCCCTCTGGGGGCGGGTACAATGAGCAGTTCTTC
CASSPSGGGYNEQFF
>TRBD2|11|TRBJ2-7|TRBV2|-
TGTGCCAGCCTTGAGCGGGGCGAGCAGTACTTC
CASLERGEQYF
>-|11|TRBJ2-7|TRBV2|-
TGTGCCAGCAGTGGCCAGTACGAGCAGTACTTC
CASSGQYEQYF
>TRBD1|16|TRBJ2-3|TRBV19|-
TGTGCCAGTAAACAAACCGGGACAGGGACCACAGATACGCAGTATTTT
CASKQTGTGTTDTQYF
>-|17|TRBJ1-3|TRBV11-2|-
TGTGCCAGCAGCTTTACTGCCCGGGGGGGGCAGGGAAACACCATATATTTT
CASSFTARGGQGNTIYF
>TRBD2|18|TRBJ2-2|TRBV5-1|-
TGCGCCAGCAGCTTGGCGATAGCGGGAGCGGGGAACACCGGGGAGCTGTTTTTT
CASSLAIAGAGNTGELFF
>-|14|TRBJ2-7|TRBV25-1|-
TGTGCCAGCATTAATCGGGCGAGCTCCTACGAGCAGTACTTC
CASINRASSYEQYF
>-|15|TRBJ2-1|TRBV5-1|-
TGCGCCAGCAGCTCCACCGGGCCTTCCTACAATGAGCAGTTCTTC
CASSSTGPSYNEQFF
>TRBD1|15|TRBJ1-5|TRBV6-1|-
TGTGCCAGCAGCTGGACAGGGGCCAGCAATCAGCCCCAGCATTTT
CASSWTGASNQPQHF
>-|13|TRBJ1-3|TRBV28|-
TGTGCCAGCAGCGGATACTCTGGAAACACCATATATTTT
CASSGYSGNTIYF
>-|13|TRBJ2-1|TRBV11-2|-
TGTGCCAGCAGCCACCAAACAACTAATGAGCAGTTCTTC
CASSHQTTNEQFF
>-|15|TRBJ2-7|TRBV5-1|-
TGCGCCAGCAGCTTGTCGGCTAGCCCCACCTACGAGCAGTACTTC
CASSLSASPTYEQYF
>-|13|TRBJ2-7|TRBV27|-
TGTGCCAGCAGTTTAAAACTCGGGTACGAGCAGTACTTC
CASSLKLGYEQYF
>-|12|TRBJ2-5|TRBV30|-
TGTGCCTGGAGTGCGGGGAGCGAGACCCAGTACTTC
CAWSAGSETQYF
>-|12|TRBJ2-7|TRBV28|-
TGTGCCAGCAGTTTTCGGCTCTACGAGCAGTACTTC
CASSFRLYEQYF
>TRBD2|14|TRBJ2-5|TRBV28|-
TGTGCCAGCAGTGAGGGACTAGCGGGAGAGACCCAGTACTTC
CASSEGLAGETQYF
>-|12|TRBJ1-1|TRBV7-9|-
TGTGCCAGCAGCTTAGGAGTGAGGGAAGCTTTCTTT
CASSLGVREAFF